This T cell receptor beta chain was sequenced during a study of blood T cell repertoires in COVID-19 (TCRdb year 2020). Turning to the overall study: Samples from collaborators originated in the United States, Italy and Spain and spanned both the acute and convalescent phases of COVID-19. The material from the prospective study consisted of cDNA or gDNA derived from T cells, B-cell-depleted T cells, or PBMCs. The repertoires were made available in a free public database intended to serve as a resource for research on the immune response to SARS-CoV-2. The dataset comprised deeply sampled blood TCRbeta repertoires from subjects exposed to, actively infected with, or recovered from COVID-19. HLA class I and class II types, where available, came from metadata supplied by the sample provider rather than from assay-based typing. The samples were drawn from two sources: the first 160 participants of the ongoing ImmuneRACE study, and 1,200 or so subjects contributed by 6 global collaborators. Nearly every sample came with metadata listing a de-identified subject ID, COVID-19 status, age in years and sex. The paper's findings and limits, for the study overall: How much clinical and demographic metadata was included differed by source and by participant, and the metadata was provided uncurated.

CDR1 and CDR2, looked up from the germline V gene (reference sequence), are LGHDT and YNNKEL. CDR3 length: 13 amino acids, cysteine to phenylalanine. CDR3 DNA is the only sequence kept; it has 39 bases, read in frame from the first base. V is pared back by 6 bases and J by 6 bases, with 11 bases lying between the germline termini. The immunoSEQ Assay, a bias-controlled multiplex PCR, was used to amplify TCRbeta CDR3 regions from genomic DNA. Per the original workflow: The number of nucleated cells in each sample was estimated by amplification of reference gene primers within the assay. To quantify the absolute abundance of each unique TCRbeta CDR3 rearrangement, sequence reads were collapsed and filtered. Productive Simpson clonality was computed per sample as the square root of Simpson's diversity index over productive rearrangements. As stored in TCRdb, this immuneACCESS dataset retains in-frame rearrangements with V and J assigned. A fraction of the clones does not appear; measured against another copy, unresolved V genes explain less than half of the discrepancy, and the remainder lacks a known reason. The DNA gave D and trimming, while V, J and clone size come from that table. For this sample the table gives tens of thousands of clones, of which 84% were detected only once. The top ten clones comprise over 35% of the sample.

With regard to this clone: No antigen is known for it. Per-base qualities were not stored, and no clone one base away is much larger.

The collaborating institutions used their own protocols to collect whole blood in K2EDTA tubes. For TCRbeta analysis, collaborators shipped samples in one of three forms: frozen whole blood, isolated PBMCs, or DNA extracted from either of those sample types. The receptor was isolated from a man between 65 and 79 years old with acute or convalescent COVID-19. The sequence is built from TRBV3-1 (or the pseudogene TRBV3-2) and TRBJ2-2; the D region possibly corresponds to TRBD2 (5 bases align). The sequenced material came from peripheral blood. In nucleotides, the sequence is TGTGCCAGCAGGCTAGAGAGGGCCGGGGAGCTGTTTTTT. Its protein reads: CASRLERAGELFF.